This entry lists 16 T cell receptor beta chains sequenced from one sample in a study of T cells in localized non-small cell lung cancer. Profiling relied on immunoSEQ multiplex PCR, and the TCRdb table lists in-frame clones only, not all of them. This repertoire shows around 5,000 clones, 35% to 45% found once; its top ten account for roughly 7.7%. The sample consisted of lung tumor tissue, taken before any cancer treatment. The source is a male donor older than 55 with stage I squamous cell lung carcinoma.

This clone has only a few counts. The chain employs TRBV11-3 and TRBJ2-1, with no clear D. CDR1 and CDR2 from the germline V gene are SGHNT and YENEEA. Trimming removed 0 bases from V and 1 base from J, with 13 bases in between. CDR3 length: 17 residues. CDR3 amino acids: CASSLDPPGFSYNEQFF. As DNA, the CDR3 is TGTGCCAGCAGCTTAGATCCCCCAGGATTTTCCTACAATGAGCAGTTCTTC.

J is TRBJ2-3 and V is TRBV6-8; 11 bases fit TRBD2. Germline V lookup: CDR1 MNHGY, CDR2 SAAAGT. This CDR3 region has 14 residues. Trimming took 7 bases from V and 6 from J; bases not matched to a gene: 6. CDR3 sequence: CASMLAGGADTQYF. Written as DNA, the CDR3 is TGTGCCAGCATGCTAGCGGGGGGAGCGGATACGCAGTATTTT.

Note on this clone: A junction end diverges from the germline sequence, so it may reflect a read error. The chain carries TRBV6-8 and TRBJ1-6; no firm D call. The CDR3 runs to 14 residues. Germline V gene data show CDR1 as MNHGY and CDR2 as SAAAGT. The CDR3 coding sequence is TGTGCCATCAGTGCCGAGGGCCTCGGGTCACCCCTCCACTTT. Translation: CAISAEGLGSPLHF.

The CDR3 sequence is CAISEDAIWGAKETQYF. The DNA read from the CDR3 is TGTGCCATCAGTGAGGACGCTATTTGGGGGGCCAAAGAGACCCAGTAC. V usage is TRBV10-3 and J usage is TRBJ2-5; D might be TRBD1 or TRBD2, each matching 6 bases. Read coverage stops 1 residue before the CDR3 terminus; the germline J gene supplies the remainder. The CDR3 totals 17 residues. Trimming left V 2 bases short and J 3 bases short, with 19 bases between. CDR1 and CDR2 from the germline V gene are ENHRY and SYGVKD.

Judged by abundance, this clone is medium-sized. CDR3 nucleotide sequence: TGTGCCAGCAGCGTAGGTTTGGGGACGAGCTCCTACGAGCAGTACTTC. Its translation is CASSVGLGTSSYEQYF. The genes are TRBV9 and TRBJ2-7; tentatively, D is TRBD1 or TRBD2 (5 bases each). CDR3 length: 16 amino acids. Looked up from germline, CDR1 is SGDLS and CDR2 is YYNGEE. V lost 0 bases to trimming and J lost 0 bases, with 13 bases between them.

The gene calls are TRBV18 and TRBJ1-2; possible D gene TRBD1, 6 bases. The CDR3 sequence is 15 residues long. The V end was cut by 1 base, the J end by 6 bases, with 15 bases between. The germline V gene has CDR1 KGHSH and CDR2 LQKENI. The CDR3 spells CASSPLAGESDGYTF. The DNA of the CDR3 is TGTGCCAGCTCACCACTGGCAGGGGAATCGGATGGCTACACCTTC.

The chain combines TRBV7-2 with TRBJ2-3; TRBD2 matches at 8 bases. The CDR3 length is 13 residues. With 5 bases clipped from V and 6 bases from J, the junction kept 4 bases outside the gene matches. Germline values: CDR1 SGHTA, CDR2 FQGNSA. This chain's CDR3 is CASSPGGPDTQYF. The CDR3 region has the DNA TGTGCCAGCAGCCCGGGGGGGCCGGATACGCAGTATTTT. The full variable domain, rest sourced from reference TRBV7-2 and TRBJ2-3, is GAGVSQSPSNKVTEKGKDVELRCDPISGHTALYWYRQSLGQGLEFLIYFQGNSAPDKSGLPSDRFSAERTGGSVSTLTIQRTQQEDSAVYLCASSPGGPDTQYFGPGTRLTVL.

The chain links TRBV30 to TRBJ2-1; D is possibly TRBD2 (6 bases). The germline V and J ends were trimmed by 2 bases and 6 bases, with 8 bases remaining between them. The CDR3 loop spans 12 amino acids. Germline values: CDR1 GTSNPN, CDR2 SVGIG (reference sequence). The CDR3 protein is CAWSTGGNEQFF. As DNA, the CDR3 is TGTGCCTGGAGTACCGGGGGCAATGAGCAGTTCTTC. Using reference TRBV30 and TRBJ2-1 for the parts outside the CDR3, the full variable domain is SQTIHQWPATLVQPVGSPLSLECTVEGTSNPNLYWYRQAAGRGLQLLFYSVGIGQISSEVPQNLSASRPQDRQFILSSKKLLLSDSGFYLCAWSTGGNEQFFGPGTRLTVL.

The V call is TRBV28, the J call TRBJ2-2, with 11 bases identical to TRBD2. The CDR3 length is 16 residues. V shed 2 bases, J shed 4 bases, and the junction held 3 bases outside the gene matches. Germline V gene lookup returns CDR1 MDHEN and CDR2 SYDVKM. CDR3 DNA sequence: TGTGCCAGCAGTTTACCGACTAGCGGGGTCACCGGGGAGCTGTTTTTT. As protein: CASSLPTSGVTGELFF.

The rearrangement links TRBV6-7 to TRBJ2-2; D is unclear. TRBV6-7 is an ORF, with its function uncertain. CDR3 size: 17 residues. Trimming stripped 0 bases from V and 3 bases from J, with 14 bases between. The CDR3 DNA reads as TGTGCCAGCAGTTACTCGAGAGTTCGGGCGGACACCGGGGAGCTGTTTTTT. Its protein is CASSYSRVRADTGELFF.

In its sample, this clone ranks as medium-sized (0.01 to 0.1%). The rearrangement joins TRBV6-8 to TRBJ1-1; 11 bases are shared with TRBD1. CDR1 is MNHGY, CDR2 SAAAGT, per germline. The J segment lost 4 bases and the V segment lost 5 bases, leaving 3 bases of the junction unmatched. This CDR3 spans 14 amino acids. The chain's CDR3 is CASSTGTGGTEAFF. CDR3 bases: TGTGCCAGCAGTACCGGGACAGGGGGCACTGAAGCTTTCTTT.

In its sample, this clone was seen a few times. The chain links TRBV11-3 to TRBJ1-6; D possibly corresponds to TRBD1 (6 bases). V was cut by 5 bases and J by 8 bases, with 13 bases left in between. The germline gives CDR1 SGHNT, CDR2 YENEEA. There are 14 residues in the CDR3. CDR3 nucleotides: TGTGCCAGCAGCCTTCTAGGGGGGGATTCACCCCTCCACTTT. Protein sequence: CASSLLGGDSPLHF.

J is TRBJ1-1 and V is TRBV6-8; no clear D gene. The CDR3 consists of 14 residues. In germline, CDR1 is MNHGY, CDR2 SAAAGT. V lost 4 bases to trimming and J lost 5 bases, with 14 bases between them. As DNA, the CDR3 is TGTGCCAGCAGTTTCAAGATCCCGGTTACTGAAGCTTTCTTT. This encodes CASSFKIPVTEAFF.

In this sample, this clone turned up a few times. The J gene is TRBJ1-5, the V gene TRBV30, with a weak D call TRBD1 (5 bases). The length of the CDR3 is 18 residues. Trimming took off 0 bases at V and 1 base at J, with 19 bases between the two ends. Germline lookup yields CDR1 GTSNPN and CDR2 SVGIG (reference sequence). CDR3 coding DNA: TGTGCCTGGAGTGTAGGGCAGGGAACGCGTTCGAGCAATCAGCCCCAGCATTTT. Residues: CAWSVGQGTRSSNQPQHF.

The V call is TRBV25-1, the J call TRBJ1-1; TRBD1 matches at 7 bases. The CDR3 is 15 residues long. Germline V CDR1 and CDR2: MGHDK, SYGVNS. V was pared by 2 bases and J by 4 bases, with 7 bases of the junction left unmatched. CDR3 protein: CASSELQGLGTEAFF. CDR3 nucleotide sequence: TGTGCCAGCAGTGAACTACAGGGGCTCGGCACTGAAGCTTTCTTT.

V usage is TRBV19 and J usage is TRBJ2-3; D is unclear. Germline V gives CDR1 LNHDA, CDR2 SQIVND (reference sequence). The CDR3 is made up of 14 amino acids. V lost 7 bases and J 2 bases, leaving 13 bases between the germline ends. The CDR3 loop is CASTDLLNTDTQYF. The CDR3 bases are TGTGCCAGTACGGACCTCCTGAACACAGATACGCAGTATTTT.